Below are 11 T cell receptor beta chains sequenced from a single sample in a study of HIV-infected patients and healthy controls. Alpha and beta constant-region primers primed reverse transcription of approximately 500 ng RNA. Alpha and beta chain libraries were made separately by chain-specific third strand synthesis with multiplexing indices. One entry per CDR3 protein results from TCRdb running MiXCR on the 5' RACE reads. The sample holds over 15,000 distinct CDR3 sequences, around 6.7% seen once. All unsorted peripheral T cells were captured because whole blood was used without fractionation. Sequencing used blood. Every receptor here comes from an adult in good health.

This clonotype appeared many times. CDR3 protein: CASSLPAEENTEAFF. CDR3 DNA: TGTGCCAGCAGCTTGCCTGCGGAAGAGAACACTGAAGCTTTCTTT. The V gene is TRBV5-4, the J gene TRBJ1-1; D gene unclear. V lost 1 base and J 1 base, leaving 11 bases between the germline ends. The germline CDR1 and CDR2 sequences are SGHNT and YYREEE (reference sequence). The CDR3 length is 15 residues.

This clonotype was detected many times. The V and J genes are TRBV7-6 and TRBJ2-7; no reliable D call. Trimming took 0 bases from V and 6 from J, leaving 6 bases between them. The germline gives CDR1 SGHVS, CDR2 FNYEAQ. CDR3 length: 12 residues. The chain's CDR3 is CASSLAAGEQYF. As DNA, the CDR3 is TGTGCCAGCAGCTTAGCGGCTGGCGAGCAGTACTTC.

The chain couples TRBV6-6 to TRBJ1-4; D perhaps matches TRBD1 (5 bases). Germline loops: CDR1 MNHNY, CDR2 SVGAGI (reference sequence). V gave up 7 bases and J gave up 5 bases, with 17 bases separating them. The CDR3 length is 15 residues. CDR3 protein: CASNEGEVLNEKLFF. For the CDR3, the DNA is TGTGCCAGCAACGAAGGGGAGGTGCTAAATGAAAAACTGTTTTTT.

This clonotype showed up many times. The chain links TRBV6-2 or TRBV6-3 to TRBJ2-1, with TRBD2 matching 8 bases. CDR3 length: 15 residues. Germline V lookup: CDR1 MNHEY, CDR2 SVGEGT. V lost 5 bases to trimming and J lost 4 bases; unmatched junction nucleotides: 7. This CDR3 is CASSQREPRYNEQFF. As DNA, the CDR3 is TGTGCCAGCAGTCAGCGGGAGCCCAGGTACAATGAGCAGTTCTTC.

This clonotype has at least ten counts. The chain uses TRBV7-2 and TRBJ1-1, with 8 nucleotides matching TRBD1. Trimming removed 5 bases from V and 13 bases from J; junction bases left unmatched: 9. The CDR3 runs 12 residues. CDR1 is SGHTA and CDR2 is FQGNSA in the germline V gene. CDR3 DNA: TGTGCCAGCAGCCTGAGACAGGGGCTATTTTTCTTT. It is translated as CASSLRQGLFFF. Filled out from reference TRBV7-2 and TRBJ1-1, the complete variable domain reads GAGVSQSPSNKVTEKGKDVELRCDPISGHTALYWYRQSLGQGLEFLIYFQGNSAPDKSGLPSDRFSAERTGGSVSTLTIQRTQQEDSAVYLCASSLRQGLFFFGQGTRLTVV.

This clonotype was counted at least ten times. This rearrangement joins TRBV27 to TRBJ2-5, with D hard to call. The CDR3 sequence is 17 residues long. From germline, CDR1 is MNHEY and CDR2 SMNVEV (reference sequence). V dropped 2 bases and J dropped 2 bases, with 18 bases sitting between them. As DNA, the CDR3 is TGTGCCAGCAGTTTACTCCCTGGGCTCCCCCCTCAAGAGACCCAGTACTTC. Its protein is CASSLLPGLPPQETQYF.

By its share, this clonotype is medium-sized. The CDR3 DNA reads TGTGCCAGCAGCTTAAGTAGCCGGAACACTGAAGCTTTCTTT. Translated, it gives CASSLSSRNTEAFF. The J gene is TRBJ1-1, the V gene TRBV7-6; D unclear. The V gene lost 2 bases and the J gene lost 1 base, with 8 bases spanning the gap. This CDR3 contains 14 residues. Germline V gene lookup returns CDR1 SGHVS and CDR2 FNYEAQ.

The table lists this clonotype with a few counts. This sequence joins TRBV6-5 and TRBJ2-3; 12 bases align to TRBD2. The CDR3 extends over 19 amino acids. With 6 bases clipped from V and 2 bases from J, the junction kept 15 bases outside the gene matches. From germline, CDR1 is MNHEY and CDR2 SVGAGI. The DNA for the CDR3 is TGTGCCAGCAGAACGACAGGGAATCTAGCGGGAGGGAACACAGATACGCAGTATTTT. Its protein is CASRTTGNLAGGNTDTQYF.

This clonotype was detected a few times. The rearrangement links TRBV7-9 to TRBJ1-2; D ambiguous. The CDR3 sequence is 13 residues long. Germline lookup yields CDR1 SEHNR and CDR2 FQNEAQ (reference sequence). Deletions cut 4 bases from V and 6 bases from J, with 12 bases between. CDR3 DNA: TGTGCCAGCAGCTCCCTACCCCGAGATGGCTACACCTTC. This sequence encodes CASSSLPRDGYTF.

This clonotype has ten or more counts. The chain uses TRBV29-1 and TRBJ2-2, with TRBD1 identical over 7 bases. The trim removed 4 bases at V and 0 bases at J, leaving 11 bases unmatched. Germline V gives CDR1 SQVTM, CDR2 ANQGSEA. The CDR3 contains 17 residues. CDR3: CSVVGVRGKPNTGELFF. CDR3 nucleotide sequence: TGCAGCGTTGTGGGGGTCAGGGGGAAACCGAACACCGGGGAGCTGTTTTTT.

By its share, this clonotype is medium-sized. J is TRBJ2-5 and V is TRBV6-2 or TRBV6-3, with D unclear. Germline loops: CDR1 MNHEY, CDR2 SVGEGT. Trimming left V 7 bases short and J 3 bases short, with 18 bases between. The CDR3 is 15 amino acids. The CDR3 loop is CASTPLGTPEETQYF. The CDR3, as DNA: TGTGCCAGCACTCCTTTGGGCACCCCTGAAGAGACCCAGTACTTC.